Below, one TCR beta chain is given with its context. Its antigen is not yet known. Base qualities were left out, and no much larger clone turns up one base away. This record comes from a study of vaccination and CD4 T cells after COVID-19 (dated by TCRdb to 2021 to 2024). For the study in its entirety: The convalescent cohort comprised six males and four females, including two Hispanic individuals, seven Caucasians, two Asians and one multiracial person. Two doses of either the Pfizer-BioNTech BNT162b2 vaccine (n=8) or the Moderna mRNA-1273 vaccine (n=2) were administered to participants. Post-COVID blood samples from convalescent patients were collected a median of approximately 93 days after diagnosis, with a range of 35 to 161 days. Post-vaccine blood samples were obtained a median of approximately 70 days after the second vaccine dose, with a range of roughly 14 to 241 days. Overlapping spike peptide pools from SARS-CoV-2 and from the common cold coronaviruses HCoV-NL63, HCoV-OC43 and HCoV-229E were used as culture stimuli. As controls, cultures received a CEFX viral epitope pool (the positive control), an HIV-1 Nef peptide pool (the negative control), or no peptide at all. In under twelve COVID-19 convalescent patients and a handful of infection-naive healthy vaccine recipients, researchers compared the spike-specific CD4+ TCR repertoire from before mRNA vaccination with the repertoire from after. At the TCR clonotype level, an earlier paper using these donors assessed memory CD4+ T cell crossreactivity between SARS-CoV-2 and common cold coronavirus spike proteins.

V loses 6 bases, J loses 7 bases, and the germline ends lie 16 bases apart. From the cysteine through the phenylalanine, the CDR3 covers 13 amino acids. CDR3 DNA is the only sequence kept; it has 39 bases, read in frame from the first base. The sample's treatment or condition label is to be understood as: approximately 9-day PBMC culture with coronavirus spike peptide pools or control peptides (ViraFEST assay). CD4+ T cells from unexposed donors were collected before the COVID-19 pandemic (2011-2018). The ViraFEST assay was used in the study, in which antigen-specific T cells were expanded with peptide pools and expanded clonotypes were subsequently identified by TCR sequencing. More than 1.5 million PBMCs per well were cultured in IMDM with 5% human AB serum and 7.5 to 10 IU/ml IL-2, plus 10 ug/ml peptide pools. On days 3 and 7, half of the culture medium was replaced with fresh IL-2-containing medium. CD4+ T cells were isolated after 10 days of culture through negative selection using the EasySep CD4+ T cell isolation kit. As cell numbers permitted, CD4+ T cells from unexposed donors were tested for reactivity to SARS-CoV-2 S and N and to four common cold coronavirus spike pools. PBMCs were separated from whole blood using Ficoll-Paque Plus gradient centrifugation and then either used fresh or cryopreserved at -140C. Triplicate wells were generally used for each culture condition. The leukapheresis product for the unexposed donors was obtained through commercial purchase.

The library came from PCR. DNA from cultured CD4+ T cells underwent TCR sequencing with the Oncomine TCR Beta short-read assay at the Johns Hopkins FTIC core. Genomic DNA was extracted from the cultured CD4+ T cells with the QIAamp micro DNA kit. Oncomine TCR Beta libraries made from cultured CD4+ T cells were pooled using unique dual indexes and sequenced on an Illumina iSeq 100. Regarding the original processing steps: Non-productive sequences were removed, and CDR3s that did not start with C, did not end with F or W, or were shorter than 7 amino acids were discarded. The MANAFEST web application identified antigen-specific clonotypes by comparing peptide-stimulated wells against reference wells and other culture wells. For a clone to be called positive, the clone needed an FDR below 0.05, an odds ratio above 5, and a productive frequency above 0.1% in at least two of three replicate wells. Cross-reactive clonotypes were defined as significantly expanded in both SARS-CoV-2 spike wells and at least one common cold coronavirus spike condition. Similarity between CDR3 sequences was evaluated in R version 3.6.1 using Levenshtein distances (stringdist) and unrooted phylogenetic trees (ape). In-frame beta chains were kept once TCRdb had trimmed the public reads at Q25 with fastp and called clones with MiXCR. CDR3 protein duplicates are merged, each entry listing the most common genes and DNA. Clone size and V and J calls follow TCRdb, not the original study. The sample yields 9,000 or so distinct CDR3 sequences; around 50% were counted once. Clones ranked in the top ten supply around 24% of the sample.

Here is what the overall study found, with its caveats: Among the post-vaccine SARS-CoV-2-reactive clones in convalescent patients, a median around 90% showed up only after vaccination, which suggests vaccine-specific priming. In convalescent patients, nearly all vaccine-specific clones (304 of 307) were found to be mono-reactive for SARS-CoV-2 spike rather than cross-reactive with common cold coronaviruses. The median number of SARS-CoV-2-reactive clonotypes rose from about 23 after infection to some 40 after vaccination, but the change was not significant. The number of convalescent patients in the study was relatively small, and the study did not examine early timepoints following natural infection.

Sequencing used CD4+ T cells from blood, cultured in vitro. The receptor's source is a human donor in good health. In this chain, TRBV12-3 or TRBV12-4 is recombined with TRBJ2-7; the D gene could be TRBD1 or TRBD2, each one agreeing over 7 bases. The CDR3 region: CASSRGGWQEQYF. Read as DNA, the sequence is TGTGCCAGCAGCAGGGGGGGTTGGCAGGAGCAGTACTTC.